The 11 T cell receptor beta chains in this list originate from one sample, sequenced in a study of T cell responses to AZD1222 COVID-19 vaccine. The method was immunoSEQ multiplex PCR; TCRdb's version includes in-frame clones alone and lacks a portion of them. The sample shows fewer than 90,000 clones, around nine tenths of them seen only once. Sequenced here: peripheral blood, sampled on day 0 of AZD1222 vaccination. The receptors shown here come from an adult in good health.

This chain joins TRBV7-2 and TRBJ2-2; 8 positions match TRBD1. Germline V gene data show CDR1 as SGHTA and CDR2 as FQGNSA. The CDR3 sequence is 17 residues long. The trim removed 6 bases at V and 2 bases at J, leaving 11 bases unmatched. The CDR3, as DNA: TGTGCCAGCAGTCAGGGGGCCAGACTAACCAACACCGGGGAGCTGTTTTTT. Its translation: CASSQGARLTNTGELFF. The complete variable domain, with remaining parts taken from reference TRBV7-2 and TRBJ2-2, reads GAGVSQSPSNKVTEKGKDVELRCDPISGHTALYWYRQSLGQGLEFLIYFQGNSAPDKSGLPSDRFSAERTGGSVSTLTIQRTQQEDSAVYLCASSQGARLTNTGELFFGEGSRLTVL.

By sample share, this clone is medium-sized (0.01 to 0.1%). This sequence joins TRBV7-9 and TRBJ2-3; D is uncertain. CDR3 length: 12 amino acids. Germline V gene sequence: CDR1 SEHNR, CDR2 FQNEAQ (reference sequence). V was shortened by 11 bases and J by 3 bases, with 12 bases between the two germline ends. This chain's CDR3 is CAAINLTDTQYF. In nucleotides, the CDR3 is TGTGCCGCGATAAACTTAACAGATACGCAGTATTTT.

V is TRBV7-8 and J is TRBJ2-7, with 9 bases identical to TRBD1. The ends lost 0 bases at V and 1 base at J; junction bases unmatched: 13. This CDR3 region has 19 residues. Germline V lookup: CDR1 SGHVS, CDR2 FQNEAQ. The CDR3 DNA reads TGTGCCAGCAGCTTAGCGCTCACCCCCACAGGGGGCGTATCCTACGAGCAGTACTTC. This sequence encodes CASSLALTPTGGVSYEQYF.

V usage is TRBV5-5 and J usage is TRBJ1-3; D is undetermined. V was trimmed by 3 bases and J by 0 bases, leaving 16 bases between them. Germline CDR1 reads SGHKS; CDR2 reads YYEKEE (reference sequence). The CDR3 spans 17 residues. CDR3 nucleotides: TGTGCCAGCAGCTCCCAAATACGGGGATTCTCTGGAAACACCATATATTTT. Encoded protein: CASSSQIRGFSGNTIYF.

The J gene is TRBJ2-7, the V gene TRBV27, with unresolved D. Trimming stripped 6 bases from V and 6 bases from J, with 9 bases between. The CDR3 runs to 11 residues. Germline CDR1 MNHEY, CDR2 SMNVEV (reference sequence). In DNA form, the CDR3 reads TGTGCCAGCAGGGCTTTTGGCGAGCAGTACTTC. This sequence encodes CASRAFGEQYF.

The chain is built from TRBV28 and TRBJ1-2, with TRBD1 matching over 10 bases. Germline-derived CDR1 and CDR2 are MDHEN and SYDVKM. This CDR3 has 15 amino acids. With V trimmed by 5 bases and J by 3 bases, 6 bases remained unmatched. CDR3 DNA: TGTGCCAGCAGTATCCGGGACAGGGGAGACTATGGCTACACCTTC. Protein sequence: CASSIRDRGDYGYTF.

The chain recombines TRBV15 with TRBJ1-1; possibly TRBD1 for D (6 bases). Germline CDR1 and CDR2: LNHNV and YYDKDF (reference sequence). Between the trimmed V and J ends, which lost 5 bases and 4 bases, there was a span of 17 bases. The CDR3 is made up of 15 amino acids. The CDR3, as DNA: TGTGCCACCAGCCGAACCGGGGGGGGGCGCACTGAAGCTTTCTTT. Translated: CATSRTGGGRTEAFF.

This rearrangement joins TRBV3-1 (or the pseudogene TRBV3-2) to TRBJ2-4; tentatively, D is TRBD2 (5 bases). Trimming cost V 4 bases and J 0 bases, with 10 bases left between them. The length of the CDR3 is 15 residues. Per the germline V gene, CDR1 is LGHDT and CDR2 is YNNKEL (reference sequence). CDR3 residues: CASSPFRGAKNIQYF. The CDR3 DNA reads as TGTGCCAGCAGCCCGTTTCGGGGAGCCAAAAACATTCAGTACTTC.

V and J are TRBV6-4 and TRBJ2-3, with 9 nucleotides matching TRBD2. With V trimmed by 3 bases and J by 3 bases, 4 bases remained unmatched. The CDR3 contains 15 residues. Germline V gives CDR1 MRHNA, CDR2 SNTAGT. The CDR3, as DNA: TGTGCCAGCAGTGAAGCTAGCGGGGAAACAGATACGCAGTATTTT. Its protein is CASSEASGETDTQYF.

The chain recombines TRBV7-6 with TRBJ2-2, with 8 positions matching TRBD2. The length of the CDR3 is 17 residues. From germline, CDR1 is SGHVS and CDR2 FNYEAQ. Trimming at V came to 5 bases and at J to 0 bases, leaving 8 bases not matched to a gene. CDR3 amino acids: CASSRSGGSTNTGELFF. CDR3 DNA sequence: TGTGCCAGCAGCCGATCGGGAGGGTCAACGAACACCGGGGAGCTGTTTTTT. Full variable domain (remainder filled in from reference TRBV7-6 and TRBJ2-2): GAGVSQSPRYKVTKRGQDVALRCDPISGHVSLYWYRQALGQGPEFLTYFNYEAQQDKSGLPNDRFSAERPEGSISTLTIQRTEQRDSAMYRCASSRSGGSTNTGELFFGEGSRLTVL.

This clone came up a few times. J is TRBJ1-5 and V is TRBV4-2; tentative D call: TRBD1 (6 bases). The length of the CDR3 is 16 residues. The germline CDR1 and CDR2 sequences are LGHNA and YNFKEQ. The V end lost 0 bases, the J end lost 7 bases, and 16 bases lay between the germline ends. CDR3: CASSQDLRAQGQPQHF. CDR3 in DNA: TGTGCCAGCAGCCAAGATCTAAGGGCCCAGGGGCAGCCCCAGCATTTT.